The rows below give T cell receptor beta chains drawn from one sample of a study of cytomegalovirus exposure and HLA in healthy donors. Assay used: immunoSEQ multiplex PCR; TCRdb lists only in-frame clones, some missing. In the table there are roughly 170,000 clones, 80% of which are singletons. The sequenced material came from PBMCs. The receptor set was obtained from a man under 40 in good health and CMV-seropositive. Both conserved end residues are part of each CDR3. A D gene is named only where the DNA matches it firmly. Size tells how often a clone was seen (once, few, many) or the class of an expanded clone, and some rows leave it out.

v_gene: TRBV5-4
d_gene: TRBD2
abundance: .
j_gene: TRBJ2-5
CDR3nt: TGTGCCAGCAGCCCTCCCGGGACTAGCGGGAATCGGAGGGAGACCCAGTACTTC
CDR3aa: CASSPPGTSGNRRETQYF

v_gene: TRBV6-5
d_gene: TRBD2
abundance: once
j_gene: TRBJ2-2
CDR3nt: TGTGCCAGCAGTTACGGGACTAGCTCCGGGGAGCTGTTTTTT
CDR3aa: CASSYGTSSGELFF

v_gene: TRBV6-1
d_gene: .
abundance: .
j_gene: TRBJ1-3
CDR3nt: TGTGCCAGCAGTGAGTCTGGGCTCTCTGGAAACACCATATATTTT
CDR3aa: CASSESGLSGNTIYF

v_gene: TRBV5-6
d_gene: TRBD1
abundance: .
j_gene: TRBJ2-3
CDR3nt: TGTGCCAGCAGCTTGGTGGGGACAGGGAGTGATACGCAGTATTTT
CDR3aa: CASSLVGTGSDTQYF

v_gene: TRBV5-6
d_gene: .
abundance: .
j_gene: TRBJ2-7
CDR3nt: TGTGCCAGCAGCTCGGATTTTGGACAAGAAGTCCACGAGCAGTACTTC
CDR3aa: CASSSDFGQEVHEQYF

v_gene: TRBV9
d_gene: .
abundance: .
j_gene: TRBJ1-3
CDR3nt: TGTGCCAGCAGCGTATCGGGAACTGGAAACACCATATATTTT
CDR3aa: CASSVSGTGNTIYF

v_gene: TRBV14
d_gene: TRBD2
abundance: .
j_gene: TRBJ2-1
CDR3nt: TGTGCCAGCAGCAAAGAAGCGGGGGCATACAATGAGCAGCTCTTC
CDR3aa: CASSKEAGAYNEQLF

v_gene: TRBV19
d_gene: TRBD2
abundance: .
j_gene: TRBJ2-7
CDR3nt: TGTGCCAGTAGTAGGACTAGCGGGAGGTACGAGCAGTACTTC
CDR3aa: CASSRTSGRYEQYF

v_gene: TRBV4-2
d_gene: TRBD1
abundance: few
j_gene: TRBJ1-4
CDR3nt: TGTGCCAGCAGCCGAACCAGGGGACAGGGGAGTGAAAAACTGTTTTTT
CDR3aa: CASSRTRGQGSEKLFF

v_gene: TRBV13
d_gene: .
abundance: .
j_gene: TRBJ2-7
CDR3nt: TGTGCCAGCAGCTTCAGTCGGGGGAACTACGAGCAGTACTTC
CDR3aa: CASSFSRGNYEQYF

v_gene: TRBV5-1
d_gene: .
abundance: .
j_gene: TRBJ2-7
CDR3nt: TGCGCCAGCAGCTTTGCAGGACGGCGGGGGCACTCCTACGAGCAGTACTTC
CDR3aa: CASSFAGRRGHSYEQYF

v_gene: TRBV11-3
d_gene: TRBD2
abundance: .
j_gene: TRBJ2-3
CDR3nt: TGTGCCAGCAGCCCATCCCCACAAGCGGGAGTAGATACGCAGTATTTT
CDR3aa: CASSPSPQAGVDTQYF

v_gene: TRBV9
d_gene: TRBD2
abundance: .
j_gene: TRBJ2-3
CDR3nt: TGTGCCAGCAGCGTAGCGCCTAGCGGGACTAGCACAGATACGCAGTATTTT
CDR3aa: CASSVAPSGTSTDTQYF

v_gene: TRBV9
d_gene: .
abundance: .
j_gene: TRBJ1-6
CDR3nt: TGTGCCAGCAGCGCTTCCCCCCGGGGGAAGAATTCACCCCTCCACTTT
CDR3aa: CASSASPRGKNSPLHF

v_gene: TRBV7-8
d_gene: .
abundance: .
j_gene: TRBJ1-3
CDR3nt: TGTGCCAGCAGCTTAACAGGGAAGGACACCATATATTTT
CDR3aa: CASSLTGKDTIYF

v_gene: TRBV18
d_gene: .
abundance: .
j_gene: TRBJ2-7
CDR3nt: TGTGCCAGCTCAAAGGGCGACAGTTACGAGCAGTACTTC
CDR3aa: CASSKGDSYEQYF

v_gene: TRBV6-1
d_gene: .
abundance: .
j_gene: TRBJ2-2
CDR3nt: TGTGCCAGCAGTGGGCGACTCTTGGACGGGGAGCTGTTTTTT
CDR3aa: CASSGRLLDGELFF

v_gene: TRBV13
d_gene: .
abundance: .
j_gene: TRBJ2-2
CDR3nt: TGTGCCAGCACCGAAACACGAACGAACACCGGGGAGCTGTTTTTT
CDR3aa: CASTETRTNTGELFF

v_gene: TRBV6-5
d_gene: TRBD2
abundance: .
j_gene: TRBJ2-7
CDR3nt: TGTGCCAGCTTTACTAGCGGGGCCTACGAGCAGTACTTC
CDR3aa: CASFTSGAYEQYF

v_gene: TRBV2
d_gene: TRBD1
abundance: .
j_gene: TRBJ2-7
CDR3nt: TGTGCCAGCAGCGTTGACAGGGGGCCATACGAGCAGTACTTC
CDR3aa: CASSVDRGPYEQYF

v_gene: TRBV7-9
d_gene: .
abundance: .
j_gene: TRBJ2-7
CDR3nt: TGTGCCAGCAGTATTAGAGGCAGGGTCGGCCCTAGTGAGCAGTACTTC
CDR3aa: CASSIRGRVGPSEQYF

v_gene: TRBV11-3
d_gene: .
abundance: .
j_gene: TRBJ2-1
CDR3nt: TGTGCCAGCAGCCCCCTGGGGCCGGCCGTTGAGCAGTTCTTC
CDR3aa: CASSPLGPAVEQFF

v_gene: TRBV25-1
d_gene: .
abundance: .
j_gene: TRBJ1-2
CDR3nt: TGTGCCAGCAGGGGCAGTAAAGGCTACACCTTC
CDR3aa: CASRGSKGYTF

v_gene: TRBV10-3
d_gene: TRBD2
abundance: .
j_gene: TRBJ2-3
CDR3nt: TGTGCCATCAGTGACCGACTAGCGGGCCAAGATACGCAGTATTTT
CDR3aa: CAISDRLAGQDTQYF

v_gene: TRBV27
d_gene: .
abundance: .
j_gene: TRBJ1-2
CDR3nt: TGTGCCAGCAGTTTATCAGGAGGACAGAAGTATGGCTACACCTTC
CDR3aa: CASSLSGGQKYGYTF

v_gene: TRBV29-1
d_gene: .
abundance: once
j_gene: TRBJ2-1
CDR3nt: TGCAGCGTTGAGGGCCCAGGGAAGGTTTCGGAGCAGTTCTTC
CDR3aa: CSVEGPGKVSEQFF

v_gene: TRBV4-2
d_gene: .
abundance: .
j_gene: TRBJ1-2
CDR3nt: TGTGCCAGCAGCCAAGAGGGTGCGGCCGGAGCTAACTATGGCTACACCTTC
CDR3aa: CASSQEGAAGANYGYTF

v_gene: TRBV4-1
d_gene: TRBD1
abundance: .
j_gene: TRBJ1-5
CDR3nt: TGCGCCAGCAGCCGCAAAATCGACAGGGTCGTGGGTCAGCCCCAGCATTTT
CDR3aa: CASSRKIDRVVGQPQHF